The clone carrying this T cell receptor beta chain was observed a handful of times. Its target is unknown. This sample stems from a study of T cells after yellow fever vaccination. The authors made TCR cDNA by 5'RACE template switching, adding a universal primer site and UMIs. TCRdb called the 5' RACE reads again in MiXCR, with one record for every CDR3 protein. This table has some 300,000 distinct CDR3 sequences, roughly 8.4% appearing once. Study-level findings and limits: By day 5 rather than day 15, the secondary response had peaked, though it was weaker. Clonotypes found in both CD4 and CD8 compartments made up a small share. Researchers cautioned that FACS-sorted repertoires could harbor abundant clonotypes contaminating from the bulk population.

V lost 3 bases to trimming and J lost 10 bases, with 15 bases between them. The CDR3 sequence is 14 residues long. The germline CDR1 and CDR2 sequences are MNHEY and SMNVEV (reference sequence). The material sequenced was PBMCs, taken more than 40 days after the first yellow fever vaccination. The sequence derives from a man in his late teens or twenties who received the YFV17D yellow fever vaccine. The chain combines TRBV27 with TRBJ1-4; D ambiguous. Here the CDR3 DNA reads TGTGCCAGCAGTTTCGACCCGCAGAGTGGAAAACTGTTTTTT. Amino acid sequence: CASSFDPQSGKLFF.